This T cell receptor (beta chain) is drawn from a study of T cell responses to AZD1222 COVID-19 vaccine. Whole-study results and caveats: The reported proportion of spike-specific TCRs targeting unmutated variant regions was nearly half. Repertoires were obtained only post-peak T cell response. After two AZD1222 doses, spike-specific TCR breadth and depth rose versus day 0.

Concerning this clone: Antigen: not known.

Germline loops: CDR1 SEHNR, CDR2 FQNEAQ (reference sequence). This CDR3 has 16 amino acids. With V trimmed by 5 bases and J by 3 bases, 8 bases remained unmatched. Sequenced by immunoSEQ multiplex PCR; TCRdb stores in-frame clones only, minus some. This table has nearly 90,000 clones, about 88% appearing once. The sample here was peripheral blood, taken 28 days after the second AZD1222 dose. This chain joins TRBV7-9 and TRBJ1-5; the match to TRBD1 covers 9 bases. This clonotype was obtained from an adult who received the AZD1222 COVID-19 vaccine. In DNA form, the CDR3 reads TGTGCCAGCAGCCAGGGGACAGGGTCCCCCAATCAGCCCCAGCATTTT. Translation gives CASSQGTGSPNQPQHF. Combining the CDR3 with reference TRBV7-9 and TRBJ1-5 gives the whole variable domain DTGVSQNPRHKITKRGQNVTFRCDPISEHNRLYWYRQTLGQGPEFLTYFQNEAQLEKSRLLSDRFSAERPKGSFSTLEIQRTEQGDSAMYLCASSQGTGSPNQPQHFGDGTRLSIL.